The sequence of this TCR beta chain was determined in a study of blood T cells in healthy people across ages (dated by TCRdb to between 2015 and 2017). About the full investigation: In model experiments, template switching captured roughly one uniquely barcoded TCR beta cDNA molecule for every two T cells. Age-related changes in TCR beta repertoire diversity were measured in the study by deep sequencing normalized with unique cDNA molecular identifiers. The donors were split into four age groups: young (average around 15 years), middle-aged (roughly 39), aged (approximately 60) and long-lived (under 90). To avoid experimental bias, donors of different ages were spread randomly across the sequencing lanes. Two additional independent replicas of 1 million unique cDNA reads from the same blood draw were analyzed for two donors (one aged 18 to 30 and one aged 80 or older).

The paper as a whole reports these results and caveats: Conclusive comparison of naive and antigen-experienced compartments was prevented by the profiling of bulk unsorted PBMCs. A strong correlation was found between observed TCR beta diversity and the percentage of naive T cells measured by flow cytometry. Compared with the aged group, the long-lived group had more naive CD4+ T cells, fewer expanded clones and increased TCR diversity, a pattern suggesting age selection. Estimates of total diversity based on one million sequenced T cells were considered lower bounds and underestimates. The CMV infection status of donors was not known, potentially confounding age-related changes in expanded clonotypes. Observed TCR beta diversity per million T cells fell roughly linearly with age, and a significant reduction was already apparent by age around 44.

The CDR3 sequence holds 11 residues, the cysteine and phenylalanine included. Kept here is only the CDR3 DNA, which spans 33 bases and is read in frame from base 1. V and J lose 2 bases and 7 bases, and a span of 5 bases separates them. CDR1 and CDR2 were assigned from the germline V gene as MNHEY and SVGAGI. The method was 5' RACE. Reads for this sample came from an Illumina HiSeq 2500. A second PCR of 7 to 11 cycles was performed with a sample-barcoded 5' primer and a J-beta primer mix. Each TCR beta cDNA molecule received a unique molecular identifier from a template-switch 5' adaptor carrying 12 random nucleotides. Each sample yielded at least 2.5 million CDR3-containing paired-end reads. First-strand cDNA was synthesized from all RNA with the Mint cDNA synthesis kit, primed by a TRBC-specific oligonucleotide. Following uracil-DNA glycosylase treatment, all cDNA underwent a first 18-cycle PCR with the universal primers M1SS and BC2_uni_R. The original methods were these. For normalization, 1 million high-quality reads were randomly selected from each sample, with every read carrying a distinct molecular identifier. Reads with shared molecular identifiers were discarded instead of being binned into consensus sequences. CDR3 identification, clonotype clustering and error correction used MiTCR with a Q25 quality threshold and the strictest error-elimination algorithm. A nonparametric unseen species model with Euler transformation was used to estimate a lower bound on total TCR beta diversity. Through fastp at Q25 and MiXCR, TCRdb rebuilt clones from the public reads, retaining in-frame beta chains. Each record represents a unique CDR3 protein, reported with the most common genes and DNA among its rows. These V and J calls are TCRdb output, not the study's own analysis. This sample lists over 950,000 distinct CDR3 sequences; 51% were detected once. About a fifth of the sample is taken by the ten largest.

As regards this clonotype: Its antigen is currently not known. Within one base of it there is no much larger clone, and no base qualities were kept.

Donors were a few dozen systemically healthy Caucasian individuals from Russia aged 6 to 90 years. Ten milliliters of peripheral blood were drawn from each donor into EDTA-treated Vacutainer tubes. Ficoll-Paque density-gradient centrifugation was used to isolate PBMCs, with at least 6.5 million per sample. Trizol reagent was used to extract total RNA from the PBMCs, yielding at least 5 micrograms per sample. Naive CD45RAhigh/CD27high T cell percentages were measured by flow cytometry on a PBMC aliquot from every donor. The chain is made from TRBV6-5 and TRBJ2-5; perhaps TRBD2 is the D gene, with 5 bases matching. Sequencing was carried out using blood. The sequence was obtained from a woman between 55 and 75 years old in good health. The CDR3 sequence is CASSYAGTQYF. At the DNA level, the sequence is TGTGCCAGCAGTTACGCGGGGACCCAGTACTTC.